One and the same sample provided the 8 T cell receptor beta chains below, sequenced in a study of shared clonotypes between healthy human individuals. The method was immunoSEQ multiplex PCR; TCRdb's version includes in-frame clones alone and lacks a portion of them. The data show over a million clones, with roughly 75% seen just once and nearly 1.5% held by the top ten. The sample consisted of memory CD4+ T cells sorted from blood. Indicated subset: CD45RA-negative fraction. These receptor sequences come from a man aged 18 to 30 in good health.

The chain is built from TRBV5-7 and TRBJ1-5; D not certain. TRBV5-7 is placed among ORFs of uncertain function. The CDR3 runs 19 residues. The ends were cut back, 4 bases at V and 2 bases at J, with 25 bases in the middle. The CDR3: CASSPRQKGTPWGNQPQHF. The CDR3 DNA reads TGTGCCAGCAGCCCCCGGCAAAAGGGAACTCCCTGGGGCAATCAGCCCCAGCATTTT.

This chain uses TRBV12-2 with TRBJ2-1; the table's TRBD2 call for D was not verified on the DNA. TRBV12-2 is given as a pseudogene. The length of the CDR3 is 15 residues. The CDR3 DNA sequence: TGTGCAAGTCGCTTAGCCCGGGGGTCCTACAATGAGCAGTTCTTC. It encodes CASRLARGSYNEQFF.

The sample holds a few counts of this clone. This chain connects TRBV7-6 to TRBJ2-7, with D tentatively TRBD2 (7 bases). The CDR3 is 14 residues long. Trimming took 1 base from V and 5 from J, leaving 12 bases between them. The germline V gene has CDR1 SGHVS and CDR2 FNYEAQ. CDR3 nucleotides: TGTGCCAGCAGCTTAGGCGGAGGGGGGGACGAGCAGTACTTC. Amino acids: CASSLGGGGDEQYF.

This rearrangement joins TRBV9 to TRBJ2-5; D is uncertain. Germline V gene data show CDR1 as SGDLS and CDR2 as YYNGEE. V lost 4 bases, J lost 2 bases, and 15 bases lay in between. The CDR3 spans 15 residues. The CDR3 DNA sequence: TGTGCCAGCAGCCCTCACGTGGGCAGTCAAGAGACCCAGTACTTC. Translating gives CASSPHVGSQETQYF. Supplemented by reference TRBV9 and TRBJ2-5, the full variable domain reads DSGVTQTPKHLITATGQRVTLRCSPRSGDLSVYWYQQSLDQGLQFLIQYYNGEERAKGNILERFSAQQFPDLHSELNLSSLELGDSALYFCASSPHVGSQETQYFGPGTRLLVL.

The CDR3 DNA is TGCGCCAGCAGCTTGGGGGACAGGGGGAGCGGCACTGAAGCTTTCTTT. This sequence encodes CASSLGDRGSGTEAFF. The chain combines TRBV5-1 with TRBJ1-1, with 11 bases identical to TRBD1. Trimming at V came to 0 bases and at J to 4 bases, leaving 5 bases not matched to a gene. The CDR3 spans 16 residues. CDR1 and CDR2 (germline): SGHRS, YFSETQ.

The rearrangement joins TRBV7-9 to TRBJ2-7; possible D gene TRBD2, 5 bases. This CDR3 has 14 residues. Deletions cut 2 bases from V and 5 bases from J, with 13 bases between. The V gene's germline CDR1 is SEHNR and CDR2 FQNEAQ (reference sequence). The CDR3 loop reads CASSLSPGLHEQYF. In DNA, the CDR3 is TGTGCCAGCAGCTTAAGTCCGGGGTTACACGAGCAGTACTTC.

The genes are TRBV18 and TRBJ2-7; D may match TRBD1 or TRBD2 (5 bases each). Germline assignment: CDR1 KGHSH and CDR2 LQKENI. V lost 3 bases and J 6 bases, leaving 12 bases between the germline ends. The length of the CDR3 is 13 residues. CDR3 region: CASSPEAGGEQYF. The CDR3 nucleotides read TGTGCCAGCTCACCCGAAGCTGGGGGCGAGCAGTACTTC.

The rearrangement joins TRBV10-3 to TRBJ1-2; 8 bases agree with TRBD1. Germline CDR1 ENHRY, CDR2 SYGVKD. This CDR3 spans 14 amino acids. Germline trimming cut 4 bases from V and 5 bases from J; bases unmatched to any gene: 6. The CDR3 bases are TGTGCCATCAGTGCCCCAGGGGGCAAATATGGCTACACCTTC. Translated: CAISAPGGKYGYTF.